This T cell receptor beta chain came from a study of T cell responses to AZD1222 COVID-19 vaccine (dated by TCRdb to about 2021). In the study overall: TCR sequencing was performed for fewer than 250 trial participants, of whom around 210 were given two doses of AZD1222 and 26 were given two doses of MenACWY control vaccine. Enrollment into the trials was organized by age into subgroups of 18-55, 56-69 and 70-plus years, and those subgroups contained roughly 150, 30 and 60 TCR-sequenced participants, respectively.

Explained via the paper, the time point label denotes: about 28 days (+/-7) after the second vaccine dose. AZD1222 recipients with second doses at about 4 weeks or about 12 weeks were pooled, because spike-specific TCR depth and breadth did not differ between schedules. Samples from vaccinated people were obtained from the UK trials COV001 and COV002, which included a single-blind randomized controlled phase 2/3 trial of AZD1222 (ChAdOx1 nCoV-19) in healthy adults. Trial participant PBMC samples were collected at day 0 and day 28 after the second dose for TCRbeta chain sequencing. Beyond this particular receptor, the publication reports: After two AZD1222 doses, spike-specific TCR breadth and depth were significantly higher than at day 0 and than in MenACWY recipients. CD4 TCRs associated with the vaccine covered the entire spike protein, and the dominant responses were in regions 160-218 and 743-854. Nearly half of unique spike-specific TCRs reportedly recognized epitopes outside regions mutated in the B.1.351 and B.1.1.7 variants. In the small 56-69-year group, the increase in depth fell short of significance, most likely because of low power. Conclusions about previously exposed vaccinees are limited because only a handful of AZD1222 recipients were SARS-CoV-2 seropositive at baseline. Because no samples from the day 14 peak response were available, repertoires could be characterized only after the peak T cell response. Participants were mostly white British, with more females than males. The authors suggested clonal diversity may have been underestimated.

The CDR3 regions of human TCRbeta chains were subjected to immunosequencing. The authors' pipeline ran thus. TCRs in the repertoires were compared against a reference library of SARS-CoV-2-specific TCRs that had been generated with the MIRA antigen-specificity platform. Breadth meant the fraction of unique TCRs that were SARS-CoV-2-associated, whereas depth meant the fraction of total T cells that were SARS-CoV-2-associated. Each spike-specific TCR was assigned to its reactive spike region and to a CD4 or CD8 class using the MIRA data. Log10-transformed breadth and depth values were compared by one-way ANOVA with Sidak's multiple comparisons tests. The immuneACCESS repertoire file appears here via TCRdb, limited to in-frame rearrangements. These files lack a portion of the clones; in checked studies, under half of the deficit traces to unresolved V genes, and the cause of the others is not known. That table furnishes V, J and clone size, whereas the DNA furnished D and trimming. This sample is represented by around 150,000 clones; 80% to 95% of them were singletons. In total, the top ten clones hold roughly 1.2% of the sample.

Concerning this clone: Which antigen it targets is not known. Nothing much larger sits one base from this clone, and base qualities are not available.

The junction carries 14 bases between V and J, which are trimmed by 5 bases and 0 bases respectively. According to the germline V gene (reference sequence), CDR1 reads LNHDA and CDR2 reads SQIVND. Spanning cysteine to phenylalanine, the CDR3 consists of 16 amino acids. Of the read, only the CDR3 DNA is kept; its 48 bases are in frame from base 1. Sequencing was performed on peripheral blood, taken 28 days after the second AZD1222 dose. The receptor's source is an adult who received the AZD1222 COVID-19 vaccine. The chain is encoded by TRBV19 joined to TRBJ2-1, with the D segment identity uncertain. CDR3 region: CASSAPVAGSYNEQFF. DNA sequence: TGTGCCAGTAGTGCCCCCGTAGCAGGCTCCTACAATGAGCAGTTCTTC.